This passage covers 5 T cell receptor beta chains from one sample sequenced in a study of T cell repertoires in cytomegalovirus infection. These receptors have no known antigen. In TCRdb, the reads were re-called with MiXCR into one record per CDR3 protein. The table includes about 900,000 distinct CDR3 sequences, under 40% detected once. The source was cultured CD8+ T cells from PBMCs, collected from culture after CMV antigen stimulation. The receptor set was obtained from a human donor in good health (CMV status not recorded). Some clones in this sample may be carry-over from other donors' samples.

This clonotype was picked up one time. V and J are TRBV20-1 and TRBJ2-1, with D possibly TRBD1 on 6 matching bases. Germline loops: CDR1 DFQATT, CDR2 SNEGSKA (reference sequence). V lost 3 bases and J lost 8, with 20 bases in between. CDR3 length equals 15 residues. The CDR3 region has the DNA TGCAGTGCTAGGGGTCGTCCAGGGGTCTTCTATGAGCAGTTCTTC. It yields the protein CSARGRPGVFYEQFF.

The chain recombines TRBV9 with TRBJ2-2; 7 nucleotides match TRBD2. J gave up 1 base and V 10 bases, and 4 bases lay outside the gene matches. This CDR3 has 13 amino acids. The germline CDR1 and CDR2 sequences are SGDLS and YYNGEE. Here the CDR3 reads CAASGENTGELFF. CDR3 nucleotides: TGTGCCGCCAGCGGGGAGAACACCGGGGAGCTGTTTTTT.

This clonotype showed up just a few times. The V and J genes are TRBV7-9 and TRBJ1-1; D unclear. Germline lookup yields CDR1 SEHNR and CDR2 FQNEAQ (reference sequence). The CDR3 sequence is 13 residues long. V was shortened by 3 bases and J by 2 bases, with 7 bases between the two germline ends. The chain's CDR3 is CASSFLTNTEAFF. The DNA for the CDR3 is TGTGCCAGCAGCTTTTTGACCAACACTGAAGCTTTCTTT. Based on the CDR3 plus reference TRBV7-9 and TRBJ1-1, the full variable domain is DTGVSQNPRHKITKRGQNVTFRCDPISEHNRLYWYRQTLGQGPEFLTYFQNEAQLEKSRLLSDRFSAERPKGSFSTLEIQRTEQGDSAMYLCASSFLTNTEAFFGQGTRLTVV.

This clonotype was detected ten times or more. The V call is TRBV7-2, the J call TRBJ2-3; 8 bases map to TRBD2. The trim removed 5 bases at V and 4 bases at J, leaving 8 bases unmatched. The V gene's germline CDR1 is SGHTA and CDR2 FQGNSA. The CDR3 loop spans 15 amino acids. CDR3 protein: CASSLPGLGPDTQYF. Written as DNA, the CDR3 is TGTGCCAGCAGCCTACCGGGACTAGGGCCAGATACGCAGTATTTT. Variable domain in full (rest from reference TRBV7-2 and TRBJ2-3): GAGVSQSPSNKVTEKGKDVELRCDPISGHTALYWYRQSLGQGLEFLIYFQGNSAPDKSGLPSDRFSAERTGGSVSTLTIQRTQQEDSAVYLCASSLPGLGPDTQYFGPGTRLTVL.

This CDR3 is CASSPRRGGVTDTQYF. The CDR3 DNA reads as TGTGCCAGCAGCCCCCGTCGGGGGGGCGTCACAGATACGCAGTATTTT. This chain joins TRBV9 and TRBJ2-3; 8 bases fit TRBD2. V dropped 4 bases and J dropped 2; count of bases not matched to a gene: 9. Germline V lookup: CDR1 SGDLS, CDR2 YYNGEE. This CDR3 has 16 residues.